Here is one T cell receptor (beta chain) with its context. As yet, its antigen is unknown. Some clones are missing from TCRdb's copy, which holds only in-frame ones; the method was immunoSEQ multiplex PCR. The profile covers about 31,000 clones, with less than 90% appearing a single time and approximately 30% taken by the ten largest. This sample was included in a study of OX40 agonist ivuxolimab in advanced cancers. Overall study results and limits: Expanded clones were, on average, more numerous in CD8+ T cells than in CD4+.

The specimen was CD4+ or CD8+ T cells sorted from blood, collected in a trial of the OX40 agonist ivuxolimab. The clonotype originates from an adult with an advanced solid tumor such as melanoma, head and neck, liver or kidney cancer.

This CDR3 is CASSLTAGGLHEQYF. The CDR3, as DNA: TGTGCCAGCAGTTTAACGGCAGGGGGATTACACGAGCAGTACTTC. J is TRBJ2-7 and V is TRBV27, with 7 bases identical to TRBD1. CDR3 size: 15 residues. In germline, CDR1 is MNHEY, CDR2 SMNVEV (reference sequence). Trimming cost V 2 bases and J 5 bases; bases outside gene matches: 9.